The T cell receptor (beta chain) under discussion was sequenced for a study of blood T cell repertoires in COVID-19. Repertoires were generated with immunoSEQ multiplex PCR, while TCRdb's copy carries only in-frame clones and drops some. The data hold nearly 45,000 clones, with around nine tenths observed a single time. Germline V lookup: CDR1 SQVTM, CDR2 ANQGSEA. This CDR3 has 12 residues. V lost 4 bases and J lost 5, with 11 bases in between. This TCR derives from a middle-aged man with COVID-19, enrolled during active disease. The chain links TRBV29-1 to TRBJ2-5, with D perhaps TRBD1 (6 bases). The sequenced sample was peripheral blood. The DNA of the CDR3 is TGCAGCGTTGTGGCAGGGGTGGAGACCCAGTACTTC. Encoded protein: CSVVAGVETQYF.